This TCR beta chain was documented in a study of T cells in tuberculosis. Study information: This South African cohort compared adolescents with or without latent tuberculosis against adults with active tuberculosis.

Findings of the study overall: GMM-specific TCRs were nearer to active tuberculosis alpha repertoires, suggesting expansion.

Germline loops: CDR1 MGHDK, CDR2 SYGVNS. V was shortened by 2 bases and J by 3 bases, with 11 bases between the two germline ends. This CDR3 contains 14 residues. About this clone: Its antigen is currently unknown.

The protocol was immunoSEQ multiplex PCR, while the TCRdb copy is restricted to in-frame clones and leaves out a portion. The table lists 30,000 to 45,000 clones, 85% to 95% of them singletons. This chain joins TRBV25-1 and TRBJ2-7, with D perhaps TRBD1 (5 bases). Sequenced material: PBMCs. The TCR sequence derives from a donor aged 10-29 years with latent tuberculosis or without tuberculosis infection. CDR3 coding DNA: TGTGCCAGCAGTGAACAGGGCCCCCTCTACGAGCAGTACTTC. Translating it yields CASSEQGPLYEQYF.